This T cell receptor beta chain stems from a study of early T cells in non-severe SARS-CoV-2 infection (dated by TCRdb to the early 2020s). At the level of the whole study: Because TCR sequencing was done on bulk RNA from unsorted whole blood, the alpha and beta chains could not be paired.

Broader findings and caveats from the paper: VDJdb matching was skewed toward anti-spike CD8 responses and likely underestimated virus-specific expansions by missing private and CD4 specificities.

This clonotype was recorded at least ten times. Its cognate antigen has yet to be identified. There are no base qualities to consult, and no much larger clone falls within one base. Libraries came from 5' RACE. TCRdb shows the sequencer as NextSeq 500. Unique molecular identifiers were attached to individual cDNA molecules in the TCR library protocol so that sequencing error and PCR bias could be corrected. TCR alpha and beta chains were both sequenced, and the abundances of alpha and beta sequences in each sample were closely correlated with each other. The study's processing was this. V gene, J gene and CDR3 annotation of TCR sequences was performed with Decombinator V4. Expanded TCRs were defined as changing significantly between any two time points under a Poisson model with p below 0.0001. TCR abundances were normalised to the total number of TCRs sequenced in each sample and reported as counts per million. TRAV1-2 paired with TRAJ12, TRAJ20 or TRAJ33 defined MAIT TCRs, while TRAV10 paired with TRAJ18 defined iNKT TCRs. A search of VDJdb, accessed on 1 November 2021, was run for TCRs annotated to CMV, EBV and SARS-CoV-2, with TCRs annotated for multiple antigens excluded. TCRdb cleaned the public reads at Q25 with fastp, built clones with MiXCR and kept in-frame beta chains. Here each entry gathers all rows of one CDR3 protein and keeps the most common genes and DNA. The V and J calls reflect TCRdb's pipeline rather than the authors' work. The sample table holds some 64,000 distinct CDR3 sequences, of which over 10% were seen once. Roughly 8.3% of the sample goes to the ten largest clones.

This was a case-control study nested in a cohort of healthcare workers in London, UK, who had nasopharyngeal swab PCR tests and blood samples taken every week. Healthcare workers were enrolled in the week of the UK lockdown, from 23 to 31 March 2020, and were followed every week for up to roughly 16 weeks. The V and J ends are trimmed by 2 bases and 1 base, leaving 6 bases between them. The CDR3 covers 14 residues, taking in both the cysteine and the phenylalanine. This entry keeps only the CDR3 DNA: 42 bases, framed from base 1. Reading the germline V gene gives CDR1 KGHDR and CDR2 SFDVKD. The V and J segments used are TRBV24-1 and TRBJ2-3; the D gene identity is not certain. The clonotype comes from an adult who was a healthcare worker with PCR-confirmed SARS-CoV-2 infection or an uninfected control (not recorded which). Sequenced input: whole blood. The CDR3 here reads CATSDYKRTDTQYF. The bases read TGTGCCACCAGTGATTACAAGCGCACAGATACGCAGTATTTT.